This T cell receptor beta chain comes out of a study of T cell responses to AZD1222 COVID-19 vaccine (dated by TCRdb to the early 2020s). In terms of the full investigation: A total of just over 230 trial participants underwent TCR sequencing, of whom 200 to 220 had received two doses of AZD1222 and 26 had received two doses of the MenACWY control vaccine. Trial participants were enrolled into age subgroups of 18-55, 56-69 and 70-plus years, which contained approximately 150, 28 and 58 TCR-sequenced participants, respectively.

The CDR3 regions of human TCRbeta chains were subjected to immunosequencing. Per the authors' processing: Repertoire TCRs were checked for matches against a reference library of SARS-CoV-2-specific TCRs that had been generated using the MIRA antigen-specificity platform. Breadth meant the fraction of unique TCRs that were SARS-CoV-2-associated, whereas depth meant the fraction of total T cells that were SARS-CoV-2-associated. Using the MIRA data, each spike-specific TCR was assigned both to the spike region to which the TCR was reactive and to a CD4 or CD8 class. Log10-transformed breadth and depth values were compared by one-way ANOVA with Sidak's multiple comparisons tests. TCRdb holds this immuneACCESS table with in-frame rearrangements only. Some clones are missing; in checked studies, unresolved V genes explain under half, and the rest has no known cause. V and J calls and clone size come straight from that table; D and trimming were deduced from the DNA. For this sample the table gives approximately 130,000 clones, of which 88% were detected only once. The top ten clonotypes cover 4.5% to 7% of the sample.

In light of the paper, this sample's time point label describes: about 28 days (+/-7) after the second vaccine dose. Because spike-specific TCR depth and breadth did not differ between the two schedules, AZD1222 recipients who got a second dose at roughly 4 weeks were pooled with those who got a second dose at roughly 12 weeks. Samples from vaccinated people were obtained from the UK trials COV001 and COV002, which included a single-blind randomized controlled phase 2/3 trial of AZD1222 (ChAdOx1 nCoV-19) in healthy adults. Trial participant PBMC samples were collected at day 0 and day 28 after the second dose for TCRbeta chain sequencing. The CDR3 goes from the cysteine to the phenylalanine over 15 residues. Only the CDR3 region is kept as DNA, spanning 45 bases read in frame from base 1. The germline V end is reduced by 4 bases and the J end by 5 bases; junction bases left unmatched: 8. In the germline V gene (reference sequence), CDR1 corresponds to SGHNT and CDR2 to YYREEE.

As regards this clone: Its antigen remains unidentified. No much larger clone exists at a distance of one base, and base qualities are not known.

General findings and caveats noted by the study authors: Conclusions about previously exposed vaccinees are limited because only five to seven AZD1222 recipients were SARS-CoV-2 seropositive at baseline. Because no day 14 peak-response samples were available, repertoires were characterized only after the peak T cell response. The 56-69-year group was small, and its depth increase did not reach significance, likely because of low power. The whole spike protein was spanned by vaccine-associated CD4 TCRs, and dominant responses were seen in regions 160-218 and 743-854. Reportedly, almost half of the unique spike-specific TCRs recognized epitopes lying outside the regions that are mutated in the B.1.351 and B.1.1.7 variants. Participants were mostly white British, with more females than males. The authors suggested clonal diversity may have been underestimated. After two AZD1222 doses, both the breadth and the depth of spike-specific TCRs were significantly higher than at day 0 and than in MenACWY recipients.

This sequence was found in an adult who received the AZD1222 COVID-19 vaccine. The sample here was peripheral blood, taken 28 days after the second AZD1222 dose. This chain is built from TRBV5-4 and TRBJ2-5, with TRBD1 identical over 10 junction bases. The CDR3: CASSRTGTGVETQYF. The sequenced DNA: TGTGCCAGCAGCAGGACCGGGACAGGGGTGGAGACCCAGTACTTC.